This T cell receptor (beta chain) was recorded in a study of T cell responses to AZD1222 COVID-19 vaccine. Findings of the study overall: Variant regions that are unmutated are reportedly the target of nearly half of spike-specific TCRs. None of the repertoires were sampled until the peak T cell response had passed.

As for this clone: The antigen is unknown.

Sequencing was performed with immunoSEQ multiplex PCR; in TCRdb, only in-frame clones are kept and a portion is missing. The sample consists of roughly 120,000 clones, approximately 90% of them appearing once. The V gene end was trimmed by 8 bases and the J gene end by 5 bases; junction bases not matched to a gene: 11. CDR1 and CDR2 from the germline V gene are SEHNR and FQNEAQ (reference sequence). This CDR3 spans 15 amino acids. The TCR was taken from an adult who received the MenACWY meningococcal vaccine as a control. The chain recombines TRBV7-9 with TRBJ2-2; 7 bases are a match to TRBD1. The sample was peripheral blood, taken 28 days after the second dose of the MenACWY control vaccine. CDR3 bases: TGTGCCAGCCGCAGGGGGACACCGAGGACCGGGGAGCTGTTTTTT. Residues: CASRRGTPRTGELFF.